The T cell receptor (beta chain) described here comes from a study of blood T cell repertoires in COVID-19. At the level of the study: Samples of COVID-19 (acute and convalescent) were obtained from the United States, Italy and Spain. T cells, B-cell-depleted T cells, or PBMCs supplied cDNA or gDNA.

Original methodology: Estimates of nucleated cell counts were drawn from the amplification of reference gene primers. Repertoires were generated with immunoSEQ multiplex PCR, while TCRdb's copy carries only in-frame clones and drops some. That table supplies the V and J calls and clone size; D and trimming were determined from the DNA. This table holds under 150,000 clones, about 90% found once. Germline V gene sequence: CDR1 DFQATT, CDR2 SNEGSKA (reference sequence). Deletions cut 3 bases from V and 7 bases from J, with 30 bases between. The CDR3 length is 19 residues. This sequence originates from a woman between 50 and 59 years old with acute or convalescent COVID-19. Sequences were obtained from peripheral blood. The V and J genes are TRBV20-1 and TRBJ1-4; TRBD1 is a possible D gene (5 bases). The CDR3 DNA reads TGCAGTGCTAGTTACGTCCAGGGCCGAAAAGACGGGTTGGGTGAAAAACTGTTTTTT. Translation gives CSASYVQGRKDGLGEKLFF.